In this sample, the clone carrying this T cell receptor (beta chain) turned up a few times. Its antigen is unknown. This entry comes from a study of response to subunit inactivated influenza vaccine. The study's findings and limits: Authors suggested few new T cells are recruited by each seasonal influenza vaccination.

TCRdb re-derived calls from the RT-PCR reads in MiXCR, one entry per CDR3 protein. Here the sample spans approximately 700,000 distinct CDR3 sequences, around 14% being singletons. Losses at the gene ends were 4 bases for V and 4 bases for J; bases not matched to a gene: 6. The germline V gene encodes CDR1 MRHNA and CDR2 SNTAGT. This CDR3 contains 14 residues. Here the sequenced sample was PBMCs from blood, taken 11 to 12 days after vaccination. The receptor was isolated from a man aged 45-60 years who received an inactivated influenza vaccine. The gene calls are TRBV6-4 and TRBJ1-1; 7 bases line up with TRBD1. This CDR3 reads CASSAQGPGTEAFF. In nucleotides, the CDR3 is TGTGCCAGCAGTGCACAGGGGCCAGGCACTGAAGCTTTCTTT.